The 18 T cell receptor beta chains in this list originate from one sample, sequenced in a study of blood T cell repertoires in COVID-19. Only in-frame clones appear in the TCRdb table, and some are missing; sequencing was by immunoSEQ multiplex PCR. The repertoire includes about 330,000 clones, roughly 88% of them detected once, and about 4.7% sits in the top ten. Sequenced: PBMCs or T cells enriched from blood (not recorded which). The receptors shown here come from a man under 40 who had recovered from COVID-19.

The CDR3 DNA sequence: TGTGCCAGCAGACTAGCGGGGGGGCCAGATACGCAGTATTTT. This translates into CASRLAGGPDTQYF. This chain links TRBV27 with TRBJ2-3, with 13 nucleotides matching TRBD2. The CDR3 contains 14 residues. The ends lost 6 bases at V and 4 bases at J; junction bases unmatched: 1. Germline values: CDR1 MNHEY, CDR2 SMNVEV (reference sequence).

The chain joins TRBV14 to TRBJ1-2; TRBD1 matches at 7 bases. From germline, CDR1 is SGHDN and CDR2 FVKESK. V dropped 0 bases and J dropped 4; count of bases not matched to a gene: 5. The CDR3 contains 15 residues. CDR3 sequence (DNA): TGTGCCAGCAGCCAAGATTATACAGGGGTCTATGGCTACACCTTC. Translating it yields CASSQDYTGVYGYTF.

The DNA of the CDR3 is TGTGCCAGCAGCTTCTCCGGACAGTTCTACAATGAGCAGTTCTTC. This gives the protein CASSFSGQFYNEQFF. V usage is TRBV11-2 and J usage is TRBJ2-1; perhaps TRBD1 as D (6 bases). The germline CDR1 and CDR2 sequences are SGHAT and FQNNGV. The CDR3 contains 15 residues. V was pared by 3 bases and J by 3 bases, with 12 bases between.

The CDR3 DNA follows: TGTGCCAGCAGGCTAGGGACAGGACCATTTCTTAACTATGGCTACACCTTC. As protein: CASRLGTGPFLNYGYTF. V gene TRBV28 combines with J gene TRBJ1-2; 8 bases agree with TRBD1. Germline CDR1 MDHEN, CDR2 SYDVKM. V lost 6 bases, J lost 1 base, and 13 bases stayed unmatched. The CDR3 contains 17 residues.

Worth noting for this clone: Other nucleotide sequences in the sample specify the same CDR3. V usage is TRBV5-1 and J usage is TRBJ1-2; D remains unclear. Germline V gene data show CDR1 as SGHRS and CDR2 as YFSETQ. The CDR3 sequence is 11 residues long. V lost 5 bases to trimming and J lost 2 bases, with 4 bases between them. CDR3 protein: CASRGNYGYTF. The CDR3 DNA sequence: TGCGCCAGCAGGGGCAACTATGGCTACACCTTC. Based on the CDR3 plus reference TRBV5-1 and TRBJ1-2, the full variable domain is KAGVTQTPRYLIKTRGQQVTLSCSPISGHRSVSWYQQTPGQGLQFLFEYFSETQRNKGNFPGRFSGRQFSNSRSEMNVSTLELGDSALYLCASRGNYGYTFGSGTRLTVV.

The chain has TRBV11-2 and TRBJ2-7, with a tentative D call TRBD2 (5 bases). The germline CDR1 and CDR2 sequences are SGHAT and FQNNGV. CDR3 size: 12 residues. V was pared by 1 base and J by 12 bases, with 13 bases between. This chain's CDR3 is CASSLGRAELYF. As DNA, the CDR3 is TGTGCCAGCAGCTTAGGGCGGGCCGAGTTGTACTTC.

The chain is built from TRBV27 and TRBJ2-1, with TRBD2 identical over 8 bases. Germline trimming cut 2 bases from V and 8 bases from J; bases unmatched to any gene: 5. CDR3 length equals 14 residues. CDR1 and CDR2 from the germline V gene are MNHEY and SMNVEV (reference sequence). The CDR3: CASSLGLAWDEQFF. The CDR3 DNA reads TGTGCCAGCAGTTTAGGACTAGCCTGGGATGAGCAGTTCTTC.

CDR3 amino acids: CASSSYNEQFF. The CDR3 DNA follows: TGTGCCAGCAGCTCTTACAATGAGCAGTTCTTC. The J gene is TRBJ2-1, the V gene TRBV3-1 (or the pseudogene TRBV3-2); D not certain. Germline V gives CDR1 LGHDT, CDR2 YNNKEL (reference sequence). Trimming stripped 5 bases from V and 4 bases from J, with 3 bases between. The CDR3 has 11 residues.

J is TRBJ1-1 and V is TRBV7-2; a possible D gene is TRBD1 (5 bases). Germline-derived CDR1 and CDR2 are SGHTA and FQGNSA. V lost 1 base to trimming and J lost 11 bases, with 11 bases between them. CDR3 length equals 12 residues. The CDR3 spells CASSLGRVRAFF. The CDR3 bases are TGTGCCAGCAGCTTAGGCAGGGTTAGGGCTTTCTTT.

V and J are TRBV5-8 and TRBJ2-7; weak D call: TRBD1 (5 bases). The CDR3 spans 14 residues. Germline-derived CDR1 and CDR2 are SGHTS and YDEGEE. Trimming removed 4 bases at V and 3 bases at J, with 14 bases between. This CDR3 is CASSPDPGRYEQYF. The CDR3 nucleotides read TGTGCCAGCAGCCCGGACCCAGGGCGCTACGAGCAGTACTTC.

This chain connects TRBV24-1 to TRBJ2-1; no clear D gene. The CDR3 runs to 13 residues. V was shortened by 7 bases and J by 6 bases, with 12 bases between the two germline ends. The germline V gene has CDR1 KGHDR and CDR2 SFDVKD. DNA of the CDR3: TGTGCCACCAGCGGTGTTCCTCTCAATGAGCAGTTCTTC. Protein sequence: CATSGVPLNEQFF.

The chain employs TRBV27 and TRBJ1-6; 10 positions agree with TRBD1. The CDR3 extends over 15 amino acids. CDR1 is MNHEY, CDR2 SMNVEV, per germline (reference sequence). The V segment lost 0 bases and the J segment 10 bases; nucleotides outside the gene matches: 3. For the CDR3, the DNA is TGTGCCAGCAGTTTATCGCGGACAGGGGGATCACCCCTCCACTTT. It codes for CASSLSRTGGSPLHF.

This rearrangement joins TRBV27 to TRBJ2-2; D perhaps matches TRBD2 (5 bases). CDR3 length: 13 amino acids. Germline V gene lookup returns CDR1 MNHEY and CDR2 SMNVEV (reference sequence). Between the trimmed V and J ends, which lost 4 bases and 6 bases, there was a span of 9 bases. The CDR3 DNA is TGTGCCAGCAGTTGGGAGTTGGCCGGGGAGCTGTTTTTT. Amino acids: CASSWELAGELFF.

The chain combines TRBV5-1 with TRBJ1-2, with D unresolved. The CDR3 loop spans 16 amino acids. V dropped 3 bases and J dropped 5 bases, with 20 bases sitting between them. The germline CDR1 and CDR2 sequences are SGHRS and YFSETQ. This CDR3 reads CASSSGRAALSYGYTF. CDR3 DNA sequence: TGCGCCAGCAGCTCTGGGAGGGCAGCCCTTAGTTATGGCTACACCTTC.

The chain joins TRBV27 to TRBJ2-7; perhaps TRBD2 as D (6 bases). In germline, CDR1 is MNHEY, CDR2 SMNVEV (reference sequence). There are 17 residues in the CDR3. Trimming stripped 3 bases from V and 4 bases from J, with 22 bases between. CDR3 region: CASSFSHSAGLIYEQYF. CDR3 nucleotides: TGTGCCAGCAGTTTCTCCCATTCTGCGGGGTTGATTTACGAGCAGTACTTC.

This clone occurred a few times. V gene TRBV9 combines with J gene TRBJ1-2, with D uncertain. The CDR3 has 14 residues. Germline lookup yields CDR1 SGDLS and CDR2 YYNGEE. The germline V and J ends were trimmed by 0 bases and 8 bases, with 14 bases remaining between them. The CDR3 loop is CASSVDPGSRGYTF. As DNA, the CDR3 is TGTGCCAGCAGCGTAGACCCCGGGTCGCGAGGCTACACCTTC.

The genes are TRBV18 and TRBJ2-2, with D unclear. This CDR3 contains 15 residues. V lost 3 bases and J lost 3, with 11 bases in between. The germline CDR1 and CDR2 sequences are KGHSH and LQKENI. CDR3 residues: CASSPSRSYTGELFF. As DNA, the CDR3 is TGTGCCAGCTCACCCAGCAGGTCCTACACCGGGGAGCTGTTTTTT.

The chain couples TRBV27 to TRBJ2-3; 7 bases match TRBD1. V lost 6 bases and J lost 3; bases outside the gene matches: 12. Germline CDR1 reads MNHEY; CDR2 reads SMNVEV (reference sequence). This CDR3 contains 16 residues. The CDR3 reads CASSPTGTVFTDTQYF. The CDR3 nucleotides read TGTGCCAGCAGCCCCACCGGGACAGTCTTTACAGATACGCAGTATTTT.